This TCR beta chain stems from a study of T cells in localized non-small cell lung cancer. This clone was seen a handful of times. Its antigen remains unknown. V was clipped by 4 bases and J by 4 bases; unmatched bases: 6. The CDR3 consists of 16 residues. Looked up from germline, CDR1 is KGHSH and CDR2 is LQKENI. Profiled with immunoSEQ multiplex PCR; TCRdb holds only in-frame clones, not every one. The sample has more than 45,000 clones, 60% to 85% seen once; the top ten hold less than 20%. Study results and caveats: There were a median around 53 of the top 100 tumor clones appearing in adjacent lung.

The V call is TRBV18, the J call TRBJ2-2, with TRBD1 identical over 10 bases. The starting material was peripheral blood, obtained before any cancer treatment. This TCR derives from a man between 40 and 70 years old with stage I squamous cell lung carcinoma. CDR3 nucleotides: TGTGCCAGCTCACTTCGACAGGGGGCAGGCACCGGGGAGCTGTTTTTT. The encoded protein is CASSLRQGAGTGELFF.